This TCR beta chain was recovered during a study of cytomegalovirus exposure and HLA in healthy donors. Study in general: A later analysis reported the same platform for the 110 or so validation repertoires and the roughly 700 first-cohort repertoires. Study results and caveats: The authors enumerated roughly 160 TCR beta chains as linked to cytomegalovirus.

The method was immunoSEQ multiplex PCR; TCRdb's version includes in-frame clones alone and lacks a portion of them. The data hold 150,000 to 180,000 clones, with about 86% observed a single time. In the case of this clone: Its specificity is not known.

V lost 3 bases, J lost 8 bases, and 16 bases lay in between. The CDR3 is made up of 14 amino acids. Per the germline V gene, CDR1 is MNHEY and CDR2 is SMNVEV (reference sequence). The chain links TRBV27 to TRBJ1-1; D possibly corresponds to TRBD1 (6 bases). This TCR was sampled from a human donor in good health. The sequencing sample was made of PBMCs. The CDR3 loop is CASSFWRQGTEAFF. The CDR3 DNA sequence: TGTGCCAGCAGTTTCTGGCGCCAAGGGACAGAAGCTTTCTTT.